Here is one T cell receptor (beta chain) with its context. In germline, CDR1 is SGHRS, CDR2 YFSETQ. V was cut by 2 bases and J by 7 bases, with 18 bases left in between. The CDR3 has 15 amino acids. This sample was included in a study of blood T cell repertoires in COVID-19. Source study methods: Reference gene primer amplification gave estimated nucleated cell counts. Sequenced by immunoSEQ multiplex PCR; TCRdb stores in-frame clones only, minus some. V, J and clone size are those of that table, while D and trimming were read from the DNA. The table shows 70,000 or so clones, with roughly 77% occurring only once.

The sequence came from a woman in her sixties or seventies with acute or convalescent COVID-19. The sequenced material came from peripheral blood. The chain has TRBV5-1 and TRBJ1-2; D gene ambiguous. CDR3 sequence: CASSFEALRGSGYTF. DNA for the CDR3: TGCGCCAGCAGCTTCGAAGCCCTTCGGGGATCTGGCTACACCTTC.